One sample yielded the 12 T cell receptor beta chains listed below, sequenced in a study of lymphopenia after photon versus proton radiotherapy. The assay was immunoSEQ multiplex PCR, and TCRdb's table has in-frame clones only and misses some. This sample has tens of thousands of clones, with 89% found just once. The sample consisted of peripheral blood, taken from a patient treated with proton-based radiotherapy. These receptor sequences come from a woman aged 70-85 years with pancreatic cancer. Some clones in this sample may be carry-over from other donors' samples.

A single count supports this clone. J is TRBJ1-1 and V is TRBV18; TRBD1 might be the D (5 bases). Germline V gene data show CDR1 as KGHSH and CDR2 as LQKENI. V was trimmed by 4 bases and J by 0 bases, leaving 12 bases between them. The CDR3 is 15 residues long. CDR3 residues: CASSQGPTLNTEAFF. Here the CDR3 DNA reads TGTGCCAGCTCACAGGGACCAACGTTGAACACTGAAGCTTTCTTT.

This chain connects TRBV5-8 to TRBJ2-2, with no clear D. Looked up from germline, CDR1 is SGHTS and CDR2 is YDEGEE. The V end was cut by 2 bases, the J end by 2 bases, with 10 bases between. There are 15 residues in the CDR3. The CDR3 region has the DNA TGTGCCAGCAGCTTTGGGCAGCTTAACACCGGGGAGCTGTTTTTT. This gives the protein CASSFGQLNTGELFF.

The chain couples TRBV28 to TRBJ2-5; TRBD1 aligns across 7 bases. This CDR3 is 17 amino acids long. Germline CDR1 reads MDHEN; CDR2 reads SYDVKM. Trimming took 2 bases from V and 5 from J; bases not matched to a gene: 14. The chain's CDR3 is CASSLIFPTGAQETQYF. The CDR3 nucleotides read TGTGCCAGCAGTTTAATATTCCCCACAGGGGCACAGGAGACCCAGTACTTC.

The chain couples TRBV5-4 to TRBJ1-2; tentative D call: TRBD1 (6 bases). Germline lookup yields CDR1 SGHNT and CDR2 YYREEE (reference sequence). The CDR3 is made up of 13 amino acids. Between the trimmed V and J ends, which lost 4 bases and 2 bases, there was a span of 9 bases. CDR3 coding DNA: TGTGCCAGCAGCACTGGACAGAACTATGGCTACACCTTC. Its protein product is CASSTGQNYGYTF. The full variable domain, with the rest looked up from reference TRBV5-4 and TRBJ1-2, is ETGVTQSPTHLIKTRGQQVTLRCSSQSGHNTVSWYQQALGQGPQFIFQYYREEENGRGNFPPRFSGLQFPNYSSELNVNALELDDSALYLCASSTGQNYGYTFGSGTRLTVV.

The chain joins TRBV19 to TRBJ1-2, with a possible D match to TRBD1 (6 bases). From germline, CDR1 is LNHDA and CDR2 SQIVND (reference sequence). V was trimmed by 9 bases and J by 8 bases, leaving 19 bases between them. This CDR3 contains 13 residues. The DNA of the CDR3 is TGTGCCAGATACAGGGTACCACTTGGAGGCTACACCTTC. It specifies CARYRVPLGGYTF.

The V call is TRBV27, the J call TRBJ2-3; 9 bases align to TRBD2. Germline-derived CDR1 and CDR2 are MNHEY and SMNVEV (reference sequence). CDR3 length equals 15 residues. The ends lost 3 bases at V and 4 bases at J; junction bases unmatched: 5. The CDR3 coding sequence is TGTGCCAGCAGTTTGACTAGCGGAAACCCAGATACGCAGTATTTT. This translates into CASSLTSGNPDTQYF.

The DNA of the CDR3 is TGCAGCGTTGAGTCCTCTGGAAAACTGTTTTTT. This sequence encodes CSVESSGKLFF. The chain carries TRBV29-1 and TRBJ1-4, with D uncertain. With 3 bases removed from V and 10 bases from J, the gap between germline ends came to 9 bases. This CDR3 region has 11 residues. Germline lookup yields CDR1 SQVTM and CDR2 ANQGSEA.

V is TRBV5-5 and J is TRBJ2-1; 13 nucleotides match TRBD2. The CDR3 is made up of 16 amino acids. Germline CDR1 reads SGHKS; CDR2 reads YYEKEE (reference sequence). V was pared by 3 bases and J by 9 bases, with 9 bases of the junction left unmatched. In nucleotides, the CDR3 is TGTGCCAGCAGCTGGAGCGGGACTAGCGGGATAGGTGAGCAGTTCTTC. As protein: CASSWSGTSGIGEQFF.

This clone was found a few times. The J gene is TRBJ2-1, the V gene TRBV2; 9 nucleotides agree with TRBD1. The CDR3 covers 14 residues. V lost 1 base, J lost 8 bases, and 3 bases stayed unmatched. Germline-derived CDR1 and CDR2 are SNHLY and FYNNEI. CDR3 sequence reads: CASSEGTGDDEQFF. The CDR3, as DNA: TGTGCCAGCAGTGAAGGGACAGGGGACGATGAGCAGTTCTTC.

This clone occurred a few times. The V and J genes are TRBV29-1 and TRBJ2-1; 7 bases fit TRBD1. Germline loops: CDR1 SQVTM, CDR2 ANQGSEA. The CDR3 is 12 residues long. After removal of 7 bases from V and 8 bases from J, the junction contained 8 bases not matched to a gene. The CDR3 reads CSGGTEVDEQFF. CDR3 bases: TGCAGCGGGGGGACAGAGGTCGATGAGCAGTTCTTC.

This chain uses TRBV12-5 with TRBJ1-1, with D hard to call. Trimming took off 1 base at V and 6 bases at J, with 9 bases between the two ends. Germline V CDR1 and CDR2: LGHNT, FRNRAP. This CDR3 is 13 amino acids long. The CDR3: CASGLEAGAEAFF. CDR3 in DNA: TGTGCTAGTGGTTTGGAAGCTGGGGCTGAAGCTTTCTTT.

This chain uses TRBV5-1 with TRBJ2-1, with TRBD2 as a possible D gene (6 bases). V dropped 4 bases and J dropped 5 bases, with 16 bases sitting between them. The CDR3 runs 15 residues. Germline-derived CDR1 and CDR2 are SGHRS and YFSETQ. The CDR3 DNA reads TGCGCCAGCAGCAACCGCCAAGGCGGGAACAATGAGCAGTTCTTC. Translated: CASSNRQGGNNEQFF.